The present T cell receptor beta chain was sequenced within a study of blood T cell repertoires in COVID-19. Study context: The samples span acute and convalescent COVID-19 from the United States, Italy and Spain.

Germline V gene sequence: CDR1 SGHAT, CDR2 FQNNGV. The V end lost 4 bases, the J end lost 5 bases, and 20 bases lay between the germline ends. CDR3 length: 16 amino acids. Produced via immunoSEQ multiplex PCR; TCRdb's table is partial and in-frame only. The table shows 140,000 to 150,000 clones, with 80% to 90% occurring only once. The TCR originated in an elderly man with acute or convalescent COVID-19. Specimen: peripheral blood. The V and J genes are TRBV11-2 and TRBJ2-5; TRBD2 might be the D (7 bases). The CDR3, as DNA: TGTGCCAGCAGCTCCTCGGGGGGCCAGGGTGTTGAGACCCAGTACTTC. Its translation is CASSSSGGQGVETQYF. Complete variable domain (other parts from reference TRBV11-2 and TRBJ2-5): EAGVAQSPRYKIIEKRQSVAFWCNPISGHATLYWYQQILGQGPKLLIQFQNNGVVDDSQLPKDRFSAERLKGVDSTLKIQPAKLEDSAVYLCASSSSGGQGVETQYFGPGTRLLVL.